This TCR beta chain was found in a study of shared clonotypes between healthy human individuals (dated by TCRdb to about 2020). With respect to the entire study: The cohort included a few men and a couple of women between 18 and 49 years of age. For each donor, CD4 naive and CD4 memory were each run on three plates, CD8 naive on two plates, and CD8 memory on one plate. Leukapheresis yielded between about 0.94 and 9 billion PBMCs per donor. The study deeply sequenced blood TCR repertoires of about 5 healthy adults to estimate repertoire size and the extent of clonotype sharing between individuals. Libraries were prepared and TCR repertoires were sequenced by different laboratories using diverse techniques, in order to increase sequencing depth and limit assay-specific biases.

Healthy HIV-negative adults with no recently reported acute infections or vaccinations were included as donors. Every donor was a Caucasian adult living in Nashville, Tennessee, USA. CD4+ T cells were enriched by magnetic negative selection, after which naive cells were positively selected on CD45RA and the negative fraction was taken as the memory subset. Blood was collected by leukapheresis, and PBMCs were isolated by Ficoll-Histopaque density gradient centrifugation and then cryopreserved in liquid nitrogen vapor phase. Analytical flow cytometry was used to check the purity and quantity of every magnetically sorted T cell population. Genomic DNA was isolated from every sorted fraction and measured by UV absorbance on a Nanodrop 2000c. General conclusions and limits of the study: Naive subsets generally had larger estimated clonotype richness than memory subsets did. Only blood was sampled, and tissue TCR repertoires likely differ from those in blood. Even with the large sequencing depth, rarefaction of the sorted-subset datasets indicated that sequencing was incomplete. Across several donors, roughly 5.1% of naive CD4, roughly 3.5% of naive CD8, approximately 2.5% of memory CD4, and 0.4% of memory CD8 clonotypes were shared. Pairwise subsampling led to the expectation that sequencing depth would affect the degree of clonotype sharing among donors. The small number of donors limited the genetic and exposure-history diversity represented. Clonotypes shared by all four sorted-subset donors showed higher generation probabilities than non-shared clonotypes.

Using the deep immunoSEQ assay, multiplex PCR amplified TCR CDR3 regions from genomic DNA. Extracted genomic DNA from each cell subset was distributed evenly across all wells of several immunoSEQ 96-well plates, and each plate was treated as a replicate. For sorted subsets, approximately 0.2 ug of genomic DNA, equivalent to 25,000 to 35,000 T cell genomes, went into each replicate PCR. Purified libraries were quantified with a Qubit 3.0 fluorometer, sized on a Bioanalyzer 2100, and re-quantified with the KAPA Library Quantification kit. Every immunoSEQ 96-well plate was sequenced on a separate single-read 150-cycle Illumina NextSeq 550 flow cell. From the authors' description of their analysis: Because the immunoSEQ output held only junctional sequences and lacked quality scores, the filtering could not match the filtering applied to full-length reads. To assign V/J genes and CDR3, sequences were annotated using PyIR, a Python wrapper for IgBLAST v1.9, with IMGT germline references. Reads with weak V/J assignments (E-value above 1e-6), missing CDR3, stop codons, out-of-frame junctions, or ambiguous translated residues were removed. V3J clonotypes were defined as sequences sharing an identical inferred V gene, J gene, and CDR3 amino acid sequence. Percentage overlap between repertoires was calculated by dividing the number of shared unique clonotypes by the size of the smaller repertoire. RTK rarefaction, the Chao1 estimator, and Recon v2.1 estimates of unobserved clonotypes were used to assess repertoire richness. Generation probabilities were computed with OLGA for all TCRbeta clonotypes obtained by the gDNA method from several donors. In TCRdb, the immuneACCESS table is reduced to in-frame sequences with V and J assigned. These tables do not hold every clone; where another copy was compared, an unresolved V gene accounts for under half, and the others remain unexplained. V, J and clone size are taken as reported in that table, and D and trimming were inferred from the DNA itself. The sample table shows under 2,500,000 clones, and approximately 94% are seen once. Clones ranked in the top ten supply roughly 0.13% of the sample.

There are 14 amino acids in the CDR3, from cysteine to phenylalanine inclusive. Just CDR3 DNA is preserved here, 42 bases in frame from base 1. Taken from the germline V gene, the CDR1 and CDR2 loops are MNHEY and SVGAGI. The V end gives up 6 bases and the J end 6 bases, leaving 8 bases in the junction not matched to a gene. Concerning this clone itself: Its specific antigen is unknown. Nothing much larger sits one base from this clone, and base qualities are not available.

Sequencing was carried out using naive CD4+ T cells sorted from blood. Read against the paper, the sample's cell subset or site label means: CD45RA+ positively selected. The TCR was taken from a man between 18 and 35 years old in good health. This sequence uses TRBV6-5 and TRBJ1-1; TRBD1 matches 9 bases in the middle. The CDR3 corresponds to CASRGDRVGPEAFF. The DNA is as follows: TGTGCCAGCAGGGGGGACAGGGTGGGCCCTGAAGCTTTCTTT.